A selection of T cell receptor beta chains follows, all from one sample in a study of PD-1 blockade in mismatch repair-deficient tumors. Assay used: immunoSEQ multiplex PCR; TCRdb lists only in-frame clones, some missing. The sample shows 120,000 or so clones, roughly 86% of them seen only once. Sequencing used peripheral blood, obtained 44 weeks after starting pembrolizumab. The source of these receptors is an adult with mismatch repair-deficient cancer. Both conserved end residues are part of each CDR3. A D gene is named only where the DNA matches it firmly. Clone size is given for some rows only: seen once, a few or many times, or a class if the clone is expanded.

>TRBD1|NA|TRBV5-1|TRBJ1-2
CASSLAPGQGANGYTF
TGCGCCAGCAGCTTGGCTCCGGGACAGGGGGCCAATGGCTACACCTTC
>NA|NA|TRBV18|TRBJ2-3
CASSRYLAPDPSSYTDTQYF
TGTGCCAGCTCACGGTATTTGGCCCCAGACCCGAGTTCTTACACAGATACGCAGTATTTT
>NA|NA|TRBV11-2|TRBJ1-2
CASTVGGIGGYTF
TGTGCCAGCACCGTGGGGGGAATTGGTGGCTACACCTTC
>TRBD1|NA|TRBV7-2|TRBJ2-7
CASSSRTGGYEQYF
TGTGCCAGCAGCTCTAGGACAGGGGGTTACGAGCAGTACTTC
>NA|NA|TRBV14|TRBJ2-5
CASSQDPGWGQETQYF
TGTGCCAGCAGCCAAGACCCCGGCTGGGGGCAAGAGACCCAGTACTTC
>TRBD2|NA|TRBV2|TRBJ2-1
CASSEYSSGRSSYNEQFF
TGTGCCAGCAGTGAATACTCTAGCGGGAGGAGCTCCTACAATGAGCAGTTCTTC
>NA|NA|TRBV7-9|TRBJ2-2
CASSLGWPGATGELFF
TGTGCCAGCAGCTTAGGGTGGCCAGGGGCGACCGGGGAGCTGTTTTTT
>TRBD1|NA|TRBV14|TRBJ1-2
CASRNRGGYGYTF
TGTGCCAGCAGGAACAGGGGTGGCTATGGCTACACCTTC
>NA|NA|TRBV18|TRBJ2-7
CASSPRTFVYEQYF
TGTGCCAGCTCACCGCGGACTTTCGTCTACGAGCAGTACTTC
>NA|NA|TRBV28|TRBJ2-1
CASSPMVNRNNEQFF
TGTGCCAGCAGTCCGATGGTTAACAGGAACAATGAGCAGTTCTTC
>NA|NA|TRBV6-5|TRBJ2-1
CASKGMWNEQFF
TGTGCCAGCAAAGGCATGTGGAATGAGCAGTTCTTC
>TRBD2|NA|TRBV5-1|TRBJ2-1
CASSLFPAGVAYNEQFF
TGCGCCAGCAGCTTGTTCCCTGCGGGAGTGGCCTACAATGAGCAGTTCTTC
>NA|once|TRBV4-1|TRBJ1-1
CASSQGHLGNTEAFF
TGCGCCAGCAGCCAAGGACACCTGGGAAACACTGAAGCTTTCTTT
>TRBD2|NA|TRBV19|TRBJ2-1
CASSIQLAGYNEQFF
TGTGCCAGTAGTATACAGCTAGCGGGGTACAATGAGCAGTTCTTC
>NA|NA|TRBV7-2|TRBJ1-3
CASSFTGRNTIYF
TGTGCCAGCAGCTTCACAGGTCGGAACACCATATATTTT
>TRBD2|NA|TRBV7-3|TRBJ2-1
CASSLTSGNYNEQFF
TGTGCCAGCAGCCTAACTAGCGGTAATTACAATGAGCAGTTCTTC
>NA|NA|TRBV5-6|TRBJ2-1
CASSLYNEQFF
TGTGCCAGCAGCTTATACAATGAGCAGTTCTTC